This T cell receptor beta chain was identified in a study of CD4+ T cells in melanoma (dated by TCRdb to 2021 to 2024). In terms of the full investigation: The study examined neoantigen-specific CD4+ T cells in human melanoma.

Overall study outcomes, separate from this receptor: The report described a correlation between neoantigen-specific CD4+ T cells and the function of CD8+ T cells, macrophages and B cells. Neoantigen-specific CD4+ T cells in melanoma were reported to have a range of differentiation states.

The CDR3 spans 20 residues, from the cysteine through the phenylalanine. Of all the DNA, just the CDR3 is kept, 60 bases in frame from base 1. Here V drops 6 bases and J drops 0 bases, and the junction holds 11 bases not matched to any gene. The germline V gene gives CDR1 as SNHLY and CDR2 as FYNNEI. Patients with melanoma were used as donors. Remarks on this clone: Which antigen it targets is not known. The sample holds no much larger clone one base away, and base qualities are not on file.

Receptor libraries were prepared by the immunoSEQ multiplex PCR assay. TCRdb obtained this table from immuneACCESS and retained in-frame rearrangements with V and J assigned. These tables miss some clones; where compared with another copy, unresolved V genes account for less than half of the shortfall, and the remainder is unexplained. Present in this sample are around 100,000 clones, 92% of which were seen just once. Approximately 3.5% of the sample goes to the ten largest clones. This clonotype originated in a human donor with melanoma. This chain joins TRBV2 to TRBJ2-1, and 16 junction bases match TRBD2. The sequencing input was peripheral blood. The base sequence is TGTGCCAGCAGGCTGGGACTAGCGGGGGGGCCAAGGAGCTCCTACAATGAGCAGTTCTTC. This translates into CASRLGLAGGPRSSYNEQFF. Reference TRBV2 and TRBJ2-1 genes cover what lies past the CDR3, so the full variable domain is EPEVTQTPSHQVTQMGQEVILRCVPISNHLYFYWYRQILGQKVEFLVSFYNNEISEKSEIFDDQFSVERPDGSNFTLKIRSTKLEDSAMYFCASRLGLAGGPRSSYNEQFFGPGTRLTVL.